This TCR beta chain was sequenced during a study of Ad26.COV2.S vaccination and SARS-CoV-2 variants. Sequencing was performed with immunoSEQ multiplex PCR; in TCRdb, only in-frame clones are kept and a portion is missing. This table has roughly 330,000 clones, roughly 90% appearing once. Per the germline V gene, CDR1 is MNHEY and CDR2 is SVGAGI. V was clipped by 6 bases and J by 9 bases; unmatched bases: 7. The CDR3 contains 15 residues. Sample treatment: around 19 received Ad26.COV2.S at low or high dose, single or two shots; about 5 received placebo; per-sample allocation not given. Repertoires come from day 63 after the first vaccine or placebo injection.

The receptor comes from a person between 18 and 65 years old who received the Ad26.COV2.S COVID-19 vaccine or a placebo. The gene calls are TRBV6-5 and TRBJ2-1; 14 nucleotides line up with TRBD2. Material: peripheral blood, obtained in a trial of Ad26.COV2.S vaccine versus placebo. CDR3 residues: CASSPTGLAGGEQFF. The CDR3 bases are TGTGCCAGCAGCCCCACAGGACTAGCGGGGGGTGAGCAGTTCTTC.